This T cell receptor beta chain was documented in a study of long-term antiretroviral therapy in people with HIV. Study outcomes and limitations: Blood dates from the mid-2000s to the late 2010s, possibly under older ART regimens. HIV repertoires showed narrower CDR3 length ranges than controls.

For this clone: Its specificity is unknown.

Between the trimmed V and J ends, which lost 3 bases and 2 bases, there was a span of 14 bases. This CDR3 has 15 amino acids. Investigators performed immunoSEQ version v3.0 at survey level. Sequencing set out to capture about 40,000-50,000 T-cell genomes per sample. Method: immunoSEQ multiplex PCR; TCRdb's copy keeps in-frame clones and lacks some. The repertoire holds 29,000 or so clones, with approximately 95% as singletons. The chain combines TRBV5-3 with TRBJ2-5; D is uncertain. TRBV5-3 is noted as an ORF with a role that remains uncertain. The clonotype originates from a man younger than 40 with HIV. This specimen consisted of unsorted PBMCs, obtained 5.3 years after starting antiretroviral therapy. CDR3 sequence reads: CARSSSTTEQETQYF. CDR3 nucleotides: TGTGCCAGAAGCTCTTCTACTACGGAACAAGAGACCCAGTACTTC.